This TCR beta chain was found in a study of early T cells in non-severe SARS-CoV-2 infection. Study information: Alpha and beta chains were unpaired, from unsorted whole-blood bulk RNA.

Notes on this clonotype: Its matching antigen is unknown.

The study, taken as a whole, reports: Private and CD4 specificities were missed by VDJdb matching, which favored anti-spike CD8 responses.

This CDR3 is 12 amino acids long. The V gene's germline CDR1 is DFQATT and CDR2 SNEGSKA (reference sequence). V dropped 1 base and J dropped 4 bases, with 7 bases sitting between them. Each cDNA molecule carried a unique molecular identifier. TCRdb re-analysed the 5' RACE reads in MiXCR, keeping a single row per CDR3 protein. The sample lists some 60,000 distinct CDR3 sequences; around an eighth were seen once. Material for sequencing was whole blood. The chain uses TRBV20-1 and TRBJ1-2, with a tentative D call TRBD1 (5 bases). This sequence originates from an adult who was a healthcare worker with PCR-confirmed SARS-CoV-2 infection or an uninfected control (not recorded which). CDR3 sequence: CSARGGPYGYTF. CDR3 nucleotide sequence: TGCAGTGCTAGAGGGGGCCCCTATGGCTACACCTTC.